This TCR beta chain was captured in a study of T cells in Graves' hyperthyroidism and ophthalmopathy. Study outcomes and limitations: Ophthalmopathy was model-predicted a median around 6.7 months pre-onset. Among clonotypes expanded in thyroid above 0.001, most were also found in blood.

Germline assignment: CDR1 SEHNR and CDR2 FQNEAQ (reference sequence). The CDR3 runs to 12 residues. Hyperthyroidism in the patients, aged 18 to 65, was newly diagnosed and under 2 months in duration. For the diagnoses, clinical symptoms, serum thyroxine and TRAb, thyroid ultrasound and orbital computed tomography were used. Amplification yielded TCR beta CDR3 regions, with RNA transcripts as the source. The TCR CDR3 was amplified in a first-round RT-PCR using the HTBI primer set. A single record per CDR3 protein comes from TCRdb applying MiXCR to the multiplex PCR reads. Among some 690,000 distinct CDR3 sequences listed, around 16% were seen once. This clonotype was observed a few times. What it binds is unknown. One end of the junction fails to match germline, which may point to a read error.

Sequenced material: blood. The chain couples TRBV7-9 to TRBJ2-3; TRBD1 might be the D (5 bases). The source of this sequence is a man aged 50-60 years with Graves' hyperthyroidism. In DNA form, the CDR3 reads TGTGCCGGCAGCCCAGGGATAGATACGCAGTATTTT. This codes for CAGSPGIDTQYF.